Following are 30 T cell receptor beta chains from one sample sequenced in a study of blood T cell repertoires in COVID-19 (dated by TCRdb to the early 2020s). The method was the immunoSEQ multiplex PCR assay. Sourced from immuneACCESS, this table was stored by TCRdb with only in-frame sequences that have V and J called. A share of the clones is absent; for the studies checked, an unresolved V gene accounts for under half, and the remainder has no known explanation. The sample records fewer than 300,000 clones, around 90% of which are singletons. In total, the top ten clones hold about 0.74% of the sample. The specimen sequenced was peripheral blood. The receptors were sampled from a woman aged 25 to 39 with acute or convalescent COVID-19.

The chain combines TRBV6-5 with TRBJ1-3, with 7 bases identical to TRBD1. Trimming at V came to 6 bases and at J to 4 bases, leaving 6 bases not matched to a gene. The length of the CDR3 is 14 residues. Germline V gene lookup returns CDR1 MNHEY and CDR2 SVGAGI. CDR3 nucleotide sequence: TGTGCCAGCAGAGACAGGGTACTCGGAAACACCATATATTTT. It codes for CASRDRVLGNTIYF.

The chain links TRBV9 to TRBJ2-3; D may be TRBD2 (6 bases). V was clipped by 5 bases and J by 2 bases, with 12 bases between them. The CDR3 extends over 14 amino acids. The germline gives CDR1 SGDLS, CDR2 YYNGEE. The CDR3 nucleotides read TGTGCCAGCAGTGGAGGGAGCCCCACAGATACGCAGTATTTT. Its protein product is CASSGGSPTDTQYF.

The CDR3 reads CASSLSIGTEIPYGYTF. Written as DNA, the CDR3 is TGTGCCAGCAGTTTATCGATTGGGACAGAGATACCCTATGGCTACACCTTC. The V and J genes are TRBV27 and TRBJ1-2; 7 bases align to TRBD1. This CDR3 has 17 amino acids. Germline-derived CDR1 and CDR2 are MNHEY and SMNVEV (reference sequence). V lost 0 bases, J lost 4 bases, and 11 bases stayed unmatched.

The sample holds a few counts of this clone. The CDR3: CASSSFYEQYF. In DNA, the CDR3 is TGTGCCAGTAGTTCGTTCTACGAGCAGTACTTC. The J gene is TRBJ2-7, the V gene TRBV19; D unclear. The CDR3 has 11 amino acids. V lost 5 bases, J lost 3 bases, and 5 bases lay in between. CDR1 and CDR2 from the germline V gene are LNHDA and SQIVND (reference sequence).

This clone occurred a few times. The chain combines TRBV7-6 with TRBJ2-5, with no clear D. This CDR3 is 15 amino acids long. CDR1 SGHVS and CDR2 FNYEAQ come from the germline V gene. Trimming shortened V by 7 bases and J by 4 bases, and 19 bases separated the two germline ends. CDR3 amino acids: CASNPISGLGETQYF. CDR3 bases: TGTGCCAGCAACCCGATCTCGGGTTTGGGAGAGACCCAGTACTTC.

V gene TRBV19 combines with J gene TRBJ2-3; D is possibly TRBD1 (5 bases). V was pared by 5 bases and J by 6 bases, with 15 bases between. The germline gives CDR1 LNHDA, CDR2 SQIVND (reference sequence). This CDR3 has 14 residues. CDR3 coding DNA: TGTGCCAGTAGTCTATCCAGGGCCACCGATACGCAGTATTTT. It yields the protein CASSLSRATDTQYF.

The chain recombines TRBV6-6 with TRBJ2-7, with TRBD1 as a possible D gene (6 bases). V was pared by 8 bases and J by 4 bases, with 12 bases between. This CDR3 comprises 12 residues. Germline V gene sequence: CDR1 MNHNY, CDR2 SVGAGI (reference sequence). The CDR3 coding sequence is TGTGCCAGCCGACAGGAGACTTACGAGCAGTACTTC. This sequence encodes CASRQETYEQYF.

This chain connects TRBV6-2 or TRBV6-3 to TRBJ2-7, with D maybe TRBD1 (5 bases). V lost 5 bases and J 4 bases, leaving 21 bases between the germline ends. CDR3 length: 16 amino acids. Germline CDR1 reads MNHEY; CDR2 reads SVGEGT. CDR3 residues: CASSRGPVARRYEQYF. Here the CDR3 DNA reads TGTGCCAGCAGTAGGGGCCCTGTAGCCCGAAGGTACGAGCAGTACTTC.

With regard to this clone: Mismatch with germline at one junction end may stem from a read error. J is TRBJ2-3 and V is TRBV7-7; 9 nucleotides line up with TRBD2. This CDR3 spans 18 amino acids. Per the germline V gene, CDR1 is SSHAT and CDR2 is FNYEAQ (reference sequence). Written as DNA, the CDR3 is TGTGCTAGCAGCTTAGCCCTGGGTAGCGGGAGACCCACAGATACGCAGTATTTT. It specifies CASSLALGSGRPTDTQYF.

This sequence joins TRBV5-4 and TRBJ1-6, with D possibly being TRBD1 (6 bases). The CDR3 covers 15 residues. The ends were cut back, 5 bases at V and 5 bases at J, with 14 bases in the middle. Germline loops: CDR1 SGHNT, CDR2 YYREEE (reference sequence). The CDR3 here is CASSPRGNDNSPLHF. The CDR3 DNA reads as TGTGCCAGCAGTCCCAGGGGTAATGATAATTCACCCCTCCACTTT.

This rearrangement joins TRBV19 to TRBJ1-2; 11 nucleotides match TRBD1. CDR3 length: 16 residues. Germline CDR1 LNHDA, CDR2 SQIVND (reference sequence). Losses at the gene ends were 3 bases for V and 0 bases for J; bases not matched to a gene: 3. CDR3 protein: CASSMGQGGTNYGYTF. CDR3 sequence (DNA): TGTGCCAGTAGTATGGGACAGGGGGGGACTAACTATGGCTACACCTTC.

The chain joins TRBV11-2 to TRBJ2-7, with 8 bases identical to TRBD2. This CDR3 spans 17 amino acids. Germline V gene sequence: CDR1 SGHAT, CDR2 FQNNGV. Trimming at V came to 4 bases and at J to 2 bases, leaving 13 bases not matched to a gene. The CDR3 reads CASSSKDGTGGPYEQYF. CDR3 sequence (DNA): TGTGCCAGCAGCTCCAAGGATGGGACGGGAGGGCCCTACGAGCAGTACTTC.

In its sample, this clone was seen many times. This chain links TRBV29-1 with TRBJ2-2, with TRBD2 matching 8 bases. CDR1 SQVTM and CDR2 ANQGSEA come from the germline V gene. The CDR3 spans 14 residues. V dropped 7 bases and J dropped 0; count of bases not matched to a gene: 4. This CDR3 is CSALGLANTGELFF. CDR3 sequence (DNA): TGCAGCGCGTTGGGACTAGCGAACACCGGGGAGCTGTTTTTT.

This clone showed up just once. The chain employs TRBV21-1 and TRBJ2-3; TRBD2, the table's D call, lacks a check against the DNA. TRBV21-1 is marked as a pseudogene. This CDR3 spans 12 amino acids. For the CDR3, the DNA is TGTGCCAGCCAGGTGCGGGGAGATACGCAGTATTTT. This codes for CASQVRGDTQYF.

The rearrangement links TRBV11-2 to TRBJ2-7; 11 bases fit TRBD2. This CDR3 region has 15 residues. V was pared by 4 bases and J by 3 bases, with 5 bases of the junction left unmatched. CDR1 and CDR2 (germline): SGHAT, FQNNGV. CDR3 sequence (DNA): TGTGCCAGCAGCTCCCTAGCGGGAGGTCTCTACGAGCAGTACTTC. Translation: CASSSLAGGLYEQYF.

The V call is TRBV7-8, the J call TRBJ2-2; TRBD2 is a possible D gene (6 bases). CDR3 length: 15 residues. Germline loops: CDR1 SGHVS, CDR2 FQNEAQ. The V end was cut by 6 bases, the J end by 9 bases, with 20 bases between. The CDR3 sequence is CASRDRDSSGRELFF. The CDR3 DNA reads TGTGCCAGCAGGGACCGGGACTCTTCGGGCAGGGAGCTGTTTTTT.

CDR3 residues: CASRADVLEGEKLFF. CDR3 bases: TGTGCCAGTCGCGCTGATGTTTTGGAGGGAGAAAAACTGTTTTTT. This chain joins TRBV19 and TRBJ1-4; D remains unclear. This CDR3 has 15 amino acids. CDR1 and CDR2 (germline): LNHDA, SQIVND (reference sequence). V dropped 8 bases and J dropped 8 bases, with 21 bases sitting between them.

The V gene is TRBV4-3, the J gene TRBJ2-1; 10 bases align to TRBD2. This CDR3 has 15 residues. In germline, CDR1 is LGHNA, CDR2 YSLEER. V was clipped by 2 bases and J by 7 bases; unmatched bases: 5. The CDR3 coding sequence is TGCGCCAGCAGCCAACCTGGGACTAGCGCTAATGAGCAGTTCTTC. Amino acids: CASSQPGTSANEQFF.

The J gene is TRBJ1-1, the V gene TRBV5-6; D not certain. The V gene's germline CDR1 is SGHDT and CDR2 YYEEEE. CDR3 length equals 12 residues. V was cut by 2 bases and J by 4 bases, with 6 bases left in between. CDR3 in amino acids: CASSLFITEAFF. In DNA, the CDR3 is TGTGCCAGCAGCTTATTTATCACTGAAGCTTTCTTT.

The J gene is TRBJ2-7, the V gene TRBV5-4, with TRBD1 as a possible D gene (6 bases). V was trimmed by 0 bases and J by 4 bases, leaving 14 bases between them. The CDR3 sequence is 15 residues long. The germline V gene has CDR1 SGHNT and CDR2 YYREEE (reference sequence). The CDR3 region is CASSLVGDTMYEQYF. CDR3 bases: TGTGCCAGCAGCTTGGTTGGGGACACTATGTACGAGCAGTACTTC.

In its sample, this clone was seen a few times. The chain has TRBV30 and TRBJ2-2; 8 bases map to TRBD1. Germline V gene sequence: CDR1 GTSNPN, CDR2 SVGIG (reference sequence). The CDR3 runs to 14 residues. V gave up 2 bases and J gave up 4 bases; unmatched junction bases: 3. The CDR3 region is CAWSWDRPTGELFF. For the CDR3, the DNA is TGTGCCTGGAGTTGGGACAGGCCCACCGGGGAGCTGTTTTTT.

The V gene is TRBV18, the J gene TRBJ2-3; 7 positions agree with TRBD2. This CDR3 is 15 amino acids long. V lost 4 bases, J lost 4 bases, and 8 bases stayed unmatched. Germline V gene sequence: CDR1 KGHSH, CDR2 LQKENI. CDR3 DNA sequence: TGTGCCAGCTCACGCGCGGGGCGGGAGTCAGATACGCAGTATTTT. Translated, it gives CASSRAGRESDTQYF. Combining the CDR3 with reference TRBV18 and TRBJ2-3 gives the whole variable domain NAGVMQNPRHLVRRRGQEARLRCSPMKGHSHVYWYRQLPEEGLKFMVYLQKENIIDESGMPKERFSAEFPKEGPSILRIQQVVRGDSAAYFCASSRAGRESDTQYFGPGTRLTVL.

The chain is built from TRBV4-3 and TRBJ1-1; TRBD1 is a possible D gene (5 bases). This CDR3 has 14 residues. V shed 3 bases and J shed 3 bases, with 11 bases lying between them. The V gene's germline CDR1 is LGHNA and CDR2 YSLEER. DNA for the CDR3: TGCGCCAGCAGCCATGGGGGGGATTACACTGAAGCTTTCTTT. Translated, it gives CASSHGGDYTEAFF.

The chain carries TRBV6-2 or TRBV6-3 and TRBJ2-1, with D unresolved. V shed 2 bases and J shed 4 bases, with 9 bases lying between them. The CDR3 is 14 amino acids. Germline CDR1 reads MNHEY; CDR2 reads SVGEGT. Written as DNA, the CDR3 is TGTGCCAGCAGTTACATCGCGGAGTACAATGAGCAGTTCTTC. Translation: CASSYIAEYNEQFF.

V is TRBV7-6 and J is TRBJ2-7; 9 nucleotides match TRBD2. This CDR3 contains 15 residues. CDR1 is SGHVS and CDR2 is FNYEAQ in the germline V gene. Trimming took 2 bases from V and 2 from J; bases not matched to a gene: 4. CDR3 loop: CASSLFLAGPYEQYF. In nucleotides, the CDR3 is TGTGCCAGCAGCTTATTTCTAGCGGGGCCCTACGAGCAGTACTTC.

The chain has TRBV6-5 and TRBJ2-5; D gene uncertain. Trimming left V 8 bases short and J 5 bases short, with 12 bases between. Germline V lookup: CDR1 MNHEY, CDR2 SVGAGI. CDR3 size: 12 residues. The CDR3 nucleotides are TGTGCCAGCGGGCCCTCAAGGGAGACCCAGTACTTC. This codes for CASGPSRETQYF.

The chain uses TRBV24-1 and TRBJ2-1; 12 bases match TRBD2. The CDR3 has 16 residues. With 4 bases clipped from V and 7 bases from J, the junction kept 7 bases outside the gene matches. Germline V CDR1 and CDR2: KGHDR, SFDVKD. The CDR3 nucleotides read TGTGCCACCAGTGACCTATCTAGCGGGAGGGGTAATGAGCAGTTCTTC. Translating it yields CATSDLSSGRGNEQFF.

The genes are TRBV5-4 and TRBJ2-1, with D maybe TRBD2 (6 bases). Germline assignment: CDR1 SGHNT and CDR2 YYREEE (reference sequence). CDR3 length: 16 amino acids. Trimming took 3 bases from V and 1 from J, leaving 14 bases between them. The CDR3 nucleotides read TGTGCCAGCAGCTATCGACCGGGGGTATCCTACAATGAGCAGTTCTTC. It is translated as CASSYRPGVSYNEQFF.

This CDR3 reads CASSDPAGDNEQFF. Written as DNA, the CDR3 is TGTGCCAGCAGTGACCCGGCGGGAGATAATGAGCAGTTCTTC. The chain links TRBV2 to TRBJ2-1; TRBD2 matches at 7 bases. Trimming cost V 3 bases and J 7 bases; bases outside gene matches: 6. The CDR3 extends over 14 amino acids. Germline V gives CDR1 SNHLY, CDR2 FYNNEI. Looking up the rest from reference TRBV2 and TRBJ2-1 gives the full variable domain: EPEVTQTPSHQVTQMGQEVILRCVPISNHLYFYWYRQILGQKVEFLVSFYNNEISEKSEIFDDQFSVERPDGSNFTLKIRSTKLEDSAMYFCASSDPAGDNEQFFGPGTRLTVL.

The rearrangement uses TRBV30 and TRBJ2-3; 11 bases align to TRBD1. V was clipped by 3 bases and J by 4 bases; unmatched bases: 9. Germline CDR1 reads GTSNPN; CDR2 reads SVGIG (reference sequence). The CDR3 totals 16 residues. The CDR3 loop is CAWRAGDRGFPDTQYF. The CDR3 DNA sequence: TGTGCCTGGAGAGCCGGGGACAGGGGGTTCCCAGATACGCAGTATTTT.